A single T cell receptor (beta chain) is shown here with its context. The germline CDR1 and CDR2 sequences are MDHEN and SYDVKM. CDR3 length: 14 residues. V lost 7 bases, J lost 5 bases, and 17 bases lay in between. Method: immunoSEQ multiplex PCR; TCRdb's copy keeps in-frame clones and lacks some. The sample shows hundreds of thousands of clones, 87% of them seen only once. The data belong to a study of blood T cell repertoires in COVID-19. The V and J genes are TRBV28 and TRBJ1-1; D uncertain. Specimen: peripheral blood. The clonotype comes from a woman aged 50 to 65 with COVID-19, enrolled during active disease. This chain's CDR3 is CASITGKERTEAFF. The CDR3 nucleotides read TGTGCCAGCATCACGGGGAAGGAAAGGACTGAAGCTTTCTTT.